This T cell receptor beta chain was documented in a study of OX40 agonist ivuxolimab in advanced cancers. By sample share, this clone is medium-sized. This CDR3 has 12 residues. Trimming pared 4 bases from V and 3 bases from J, leaving 7 bases between. CDR1 SEHNR and CDR2 FQNEAQ come from the germline V gene (reference sequence). Profiling relied on immunoSEQ multiplex PCR, and the TCRdb table lists in-frame clones only, not all of them. The repertoire holds 25,000 to 30,000 clones, 70% to 90% seen once, with about 25% in the top ten. This chain connects TRBV7-9 to TRBJ2-7; D might be TRBD2 (6 bases). This sequence originates from an adult with an advanced solid tumor such as melanoma, head and neck, liver or kidney cancer. The material was CD4+ or CD8+ T cells sorted from blood, obtained in a trial of the OX40 agonist ivuxolimab. The CDR3 here is CASSSDYYEQYF. In DNA form, the CDR3 reads TGTGCCAGCAGCTCGGACTACTACGAGCAGTACTTC.